This T cell receptor (beta chain) was retrieved from a study of human T cells and chemical hapten exposure. This clonotype appeared many times. TCRdb re-derived calls from the RACE reads in MiXCR, one entry per CDR3 protein. Of tens of thousands of distinct CDR3 sequences detected, around 9.8% appear once; the ten largest clones hold 3.3%. Regarding time point: patch test 1, 2 weeks after DPC sensitization. Indicated treatment: therapeutic diphenylcyclopropenone sensitization with weekly scalp DPC. Trimming removed 2 bases from V and 1 base from J; junction bases left unmatched: 5. CDR1 SGHAT and CDR2 FQNNGV come from the germline V gene. The CDR3 has 16 amino acids.

The receptor comes from a woman in her thirties or forties with alopecia areata. Some clones in this sample may be carry-over from other donors' samples. The sequencing here drew on whole blood, taken in connection with sensitization to the hapten diphenylcyclopropenone (DPC). V and J are TRBV11-2 and TRBJ2-5; TRBD2 matches at 9 bases. The CDR3 coding sequence is TGTGCCAGCAGCTTAACTCTAGCGGGGCCCCAAGAGACCCAGTACTTC. Its protein product is CASSLTLAGPQETQYF.